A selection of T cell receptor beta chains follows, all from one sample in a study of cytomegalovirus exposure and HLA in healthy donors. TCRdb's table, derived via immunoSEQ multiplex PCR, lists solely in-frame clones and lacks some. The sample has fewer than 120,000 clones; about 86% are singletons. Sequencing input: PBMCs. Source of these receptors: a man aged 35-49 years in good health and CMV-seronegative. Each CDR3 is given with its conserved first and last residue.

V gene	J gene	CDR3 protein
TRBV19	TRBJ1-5	CASSTPQGMGLSQPQHF
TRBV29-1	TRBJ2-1	CSVTPGGAEQFF
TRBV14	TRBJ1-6	CASSQTPGNSPLHF
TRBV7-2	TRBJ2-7	CASSLAGEGNSYEQYF
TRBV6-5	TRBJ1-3	CASSPTAFSGNTIYF
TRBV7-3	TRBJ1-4	CASSLDRGEKLFF
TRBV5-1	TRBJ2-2	CASSVTSTGELFF
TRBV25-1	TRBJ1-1	CASSDRLNTEAFF
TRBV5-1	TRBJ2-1	CASGVQSSYNEQFF
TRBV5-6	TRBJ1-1	CASSLLMSTEAFF
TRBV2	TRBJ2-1	CASPLAGDYNEQFF
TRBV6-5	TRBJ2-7	CASSYLRQGPYEQYF
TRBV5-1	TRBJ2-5	CASSLGQASIQETQYF
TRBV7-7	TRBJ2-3	CASSLRGAGDTQYF
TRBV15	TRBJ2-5	CATSREVAGEETQYF
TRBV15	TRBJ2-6	CATSTRTPGANVLTF
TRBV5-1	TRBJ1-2	CASSLGGQGASGYTF
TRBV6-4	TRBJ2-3	CASSAQRGATDTQYF
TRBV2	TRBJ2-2	CASSGLTGSTGELFF
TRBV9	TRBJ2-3	CASSVVGGTDTQYF
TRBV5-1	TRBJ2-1	CASITGTENYNEQFF
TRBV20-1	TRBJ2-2	CSASLGGELFF
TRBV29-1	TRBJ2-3	CSVPPAAPDTQYF
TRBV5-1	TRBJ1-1	CASSPEGQMNTEAFF
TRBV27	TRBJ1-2	CASSELSGRGPYGYTF
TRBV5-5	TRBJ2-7	CASSLAPDSLEQYF